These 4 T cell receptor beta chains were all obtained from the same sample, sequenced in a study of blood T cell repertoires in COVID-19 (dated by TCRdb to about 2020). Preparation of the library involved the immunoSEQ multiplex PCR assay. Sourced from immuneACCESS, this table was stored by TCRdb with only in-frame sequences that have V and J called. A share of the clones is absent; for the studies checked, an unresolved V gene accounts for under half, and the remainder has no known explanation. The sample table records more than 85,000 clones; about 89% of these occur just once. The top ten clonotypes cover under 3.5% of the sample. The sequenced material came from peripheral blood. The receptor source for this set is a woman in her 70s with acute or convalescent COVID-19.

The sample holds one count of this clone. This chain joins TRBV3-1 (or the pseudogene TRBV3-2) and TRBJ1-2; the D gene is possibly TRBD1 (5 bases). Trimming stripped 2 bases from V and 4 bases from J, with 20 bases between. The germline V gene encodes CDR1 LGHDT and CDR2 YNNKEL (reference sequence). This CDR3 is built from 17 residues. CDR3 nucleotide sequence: TGTGCCAGCAGCCAATTAGCAGGGTGGGCTTCTGGCTATGGCTACACCTTC. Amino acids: CASSQLAGWASGYGYTF.

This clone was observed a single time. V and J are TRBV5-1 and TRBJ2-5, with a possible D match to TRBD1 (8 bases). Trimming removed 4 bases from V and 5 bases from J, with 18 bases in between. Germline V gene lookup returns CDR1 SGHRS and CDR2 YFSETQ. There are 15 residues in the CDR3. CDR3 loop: CASSELQGEGETQYF. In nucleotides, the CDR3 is TGCGCCAGCAGCGAACTACAGGGGGAGGGGGAGACCCAGTACTTC.

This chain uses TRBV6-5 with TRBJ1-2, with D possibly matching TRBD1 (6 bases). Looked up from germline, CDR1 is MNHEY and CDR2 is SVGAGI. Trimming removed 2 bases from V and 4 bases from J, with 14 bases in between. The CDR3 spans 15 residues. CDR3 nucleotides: TGTGCCAGCAGTTACGCGGCGACAGGTGGCTATGGCTACACCTTC. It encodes CASSYAATGGYGYTF.

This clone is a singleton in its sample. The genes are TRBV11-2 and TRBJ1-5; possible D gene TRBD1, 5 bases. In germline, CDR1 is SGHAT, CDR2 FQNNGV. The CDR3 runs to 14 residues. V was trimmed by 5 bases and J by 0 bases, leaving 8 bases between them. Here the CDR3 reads CASSQDISNQPQHF. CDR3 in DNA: TGTGCCAGCAGCCAGGACATTAGCAATCAGCCCCAGCATTTT.